The T cell receptor (beta chain) under discussion was sequenced for a study of blood T cells in healthy people across ages. Study at large: The template switching approach captured approximately one barcoded beta molecule for every two T cells.

Study-wide results and caveats: Among T cells, TCR beta diversity per million cells dropped roughly linearly as age rose.

The use of a sample-barcoded 5' primer and a J-beta primer mix characterized a second PCR of about 6 to 12 cycles. TCRdb called the 5' RACE reads again in MiXCR, with one record for every CDR3 protein. Of 650,000 to 950,000 distinct CDR3 sequences listed, 44% were seen once; the top ten hold approximately 20%. Trimming removed 2 bases at V and 4 bases at J, with 9 bases between. The germline V gene encodes CDR1 MNHNS and CDR2 SASEGT. The CDR3 totals 15 residues. Remarks on this clonotype: What it binds is unknown.

The source of this sequence is a man aged 55-75 years in good health. The sequenced sample consisted of blood. This chain links TRBV6-1 with TRBJ1-6; D perhaps matches TRBD1 (5 bases). CDR3 protein: CASSERGDYNSPLHF. The CDR3 DNA reads TGTGCCAGCAGTGAAAGAGGGGATTATAATTCACCCCTCCACTTT.